This T cell receptor (beta chain) emerged from a study of blood T cell repertoires in COVID-19. Across the study: Samples of COVID-19 (acute and convalescent) were obtained from the United States, Italy and Spain. The cDNA or gDNA used as material had been derived from T cells, B-cell-depleted T cells, or PBMCs.

Authors' processing steps: Amplification with reference gene primers provided the estimates of nucleated cell counts. TCRdb keeps only in-frame clones here, not all; method: immunoSEQ multiplex PCR. For V, J and clone size, that table is used; D and trimming come from the DNA. Among tens of thousands of clones listed, around 90% were seen once. Germline V gene data show CDR1 as SGHVS and CDR2 as FQNEAQ. The CDR3 spans 19 residues. V gave up 5 bases and J gave up 0 bases; unmatched junction bases: 16. This sequence was found in a human donor in a cohort sampled during active COVID-19. Specimen: peripheral blood. The chain carries TRBV7-8 and TRBJ1-3; 7 bases fit TRBD1. CDR3: CASSRWDRTQHLSGNTIYF. The DNA of the CDR3 is TGTGCCAGCAGCCGCTGGGACAGAACTCAGCACCTCTCTGGAAACACCATATATTTT.